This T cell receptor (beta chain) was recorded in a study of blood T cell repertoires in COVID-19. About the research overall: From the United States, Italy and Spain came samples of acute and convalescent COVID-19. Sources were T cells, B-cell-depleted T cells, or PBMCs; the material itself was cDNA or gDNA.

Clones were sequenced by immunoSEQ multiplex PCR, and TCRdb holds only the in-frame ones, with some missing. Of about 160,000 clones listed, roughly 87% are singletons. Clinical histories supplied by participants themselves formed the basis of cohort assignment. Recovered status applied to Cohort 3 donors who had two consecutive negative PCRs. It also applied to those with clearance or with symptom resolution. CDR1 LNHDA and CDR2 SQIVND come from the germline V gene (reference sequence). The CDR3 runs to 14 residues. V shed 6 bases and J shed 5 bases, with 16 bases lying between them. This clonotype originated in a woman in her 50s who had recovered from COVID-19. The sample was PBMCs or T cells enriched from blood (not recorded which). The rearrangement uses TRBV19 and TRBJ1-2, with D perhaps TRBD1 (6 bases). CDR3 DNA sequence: TGTGCCAGTAGCGCCGGACAGTACACGTATGGCTACACCTTC. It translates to CASSAGQYTYGYTF.